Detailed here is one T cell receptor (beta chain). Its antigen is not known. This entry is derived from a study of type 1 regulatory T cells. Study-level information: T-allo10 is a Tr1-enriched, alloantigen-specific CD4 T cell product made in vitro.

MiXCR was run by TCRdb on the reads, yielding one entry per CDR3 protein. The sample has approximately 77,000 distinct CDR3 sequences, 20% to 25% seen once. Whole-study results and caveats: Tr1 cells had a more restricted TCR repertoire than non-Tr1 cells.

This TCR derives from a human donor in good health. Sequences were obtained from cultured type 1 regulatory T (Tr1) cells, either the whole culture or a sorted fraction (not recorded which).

For the CDR3, the DNA is TGTGCCACCAGCAGAGACGGAAGCAATCAGCCCCAGCATTTT. Protein: CATSRDGSNQPQHF. The chain links TRBV15 to TRBJ1-5, with D unresolved. This CDR3 has 14 amino acids. The germline V and J ends were trimmed by 0 bases and 1 base, with 4 bases remaining between them. Germline V gene sequence: CDR1 LNHNV, CDR2 YYDKDF (reference sequence).